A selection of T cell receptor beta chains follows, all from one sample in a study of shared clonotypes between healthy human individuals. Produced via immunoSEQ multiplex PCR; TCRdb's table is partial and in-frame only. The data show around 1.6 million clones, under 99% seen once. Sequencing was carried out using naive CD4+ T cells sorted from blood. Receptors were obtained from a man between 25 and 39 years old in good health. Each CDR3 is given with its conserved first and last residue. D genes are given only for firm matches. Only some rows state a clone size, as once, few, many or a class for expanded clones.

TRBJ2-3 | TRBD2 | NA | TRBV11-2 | CASSVRSGSHLDTQYF | TGTGCCAGCAGCGTACGTAGCGGGAGTCATCTAGATACGCAGTATTTT
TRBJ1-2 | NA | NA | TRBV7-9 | CASSGSNYGYTF | TGTGCCAGCAGCGGGAGTAACTATGGCTACACCTTC
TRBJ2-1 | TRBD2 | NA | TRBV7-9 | CASSLVRGRAYNEQFF | TGTGCCAGCAGCTTAGTACGGGGGAGGGCCTACAATGAGCAGTTCTTC
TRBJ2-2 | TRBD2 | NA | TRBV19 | CASSILAGPTGELFF | TGTGCCAGTAGTATCTTAGCGGGGCCCACCGGGGAGCTGTTTTTT
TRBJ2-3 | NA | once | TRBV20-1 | CSASLDTQYF | TGCAGTGCTAGTTTGGATACGCAGTATTTT
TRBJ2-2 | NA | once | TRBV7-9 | CASSLEVAGELFF | TGTGCCAGCAGCTTAGAGGTTGCCGGGGAGCTGTTTTTT
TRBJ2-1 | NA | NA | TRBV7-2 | CASIAIPLYNEQFF | TGTGCCAGCATCGCAATCCCACTGTACAATGAGCAGTTCTTC
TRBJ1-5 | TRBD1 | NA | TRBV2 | CASSERTGEQPQHF | TGTGCCAGCAGTGAAAGGACAGGGGAGCAGCCCCAGCATTTT
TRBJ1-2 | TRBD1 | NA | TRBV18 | CASSRTGVADGYTF | TGTGCCAGCTCGAGGACAGGGGTCGCTGATGGCTACACCTTC
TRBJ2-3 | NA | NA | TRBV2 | CASSVGPNSGETKRTQYF | TGTGCCAGCAGTGTCGGACCCAACAGCGGAGAGACGAAGCGTACGCAGTATTTT
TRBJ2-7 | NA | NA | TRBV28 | CASSSAPSLVDEQYF | TGTGCCAGCAGTTCCGCCCCCTCACTCGTCGACGAGCAGTACTTC
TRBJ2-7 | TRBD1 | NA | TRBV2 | CASSGQGRGEQYF | TGTGCCAGCAGTGGACAGGGGAGAGGCGAGCAGTACTTC
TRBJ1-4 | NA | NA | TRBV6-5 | CASSYSQGAWSEKLFF | TGTGCCAGCAGTTACTCTCAGGGAGCGTGGAGTGAAAAACTGTTTTTT
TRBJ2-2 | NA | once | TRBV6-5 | CASQEAGPFTGELFF | TGTGCCAGCCAGGAGGCAGGACCCTTCACCGGGGAGCTGTTTTTT
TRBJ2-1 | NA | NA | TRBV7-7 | CASSLGWGVEQFF | TGTGCTAGCAGCTTAGGTTGGGGAGTTGAGCAGTTCTTC
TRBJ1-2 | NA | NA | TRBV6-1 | CASSEMPGSGYTF | TGTGCCAGCAGTGAAATGCCAGGGTCTGGCTACACCTTC
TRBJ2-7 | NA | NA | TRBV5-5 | CASSLRAESNEQYF | TGTGCCAGCAGCCTCCGCGCGGAAAGCAACGAGCAGTACTTC
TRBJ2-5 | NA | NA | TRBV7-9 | CASSLAPGPQETQYF | TGTGCCAGCAGCTTAGCTCCGGGTCCTCAAGAGACCCAGTACTTC
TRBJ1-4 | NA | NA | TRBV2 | CASSEGIGEKLFF | TGTGCCAGCAGTGAAGGGATCGGTGAAAAACTGTTTTTT
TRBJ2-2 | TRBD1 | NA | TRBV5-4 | CASSLGQGSTGELFF | TGTGCCAGCAGCTTGGGACAGGGGAGTACCGGGGAGCTGTTTTTT
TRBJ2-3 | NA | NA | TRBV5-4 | CASSLERRVPDTQYF | TGTGCCAGCAGCTTGGAGAGAAGGGTTCCAGATACGCAGTATTTT
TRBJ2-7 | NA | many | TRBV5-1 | CASSLGGTGTSYEQYF | TGCGCCAGCAGCTTGGGGGGCACAGGGACGTCCTACGAGCAGTACTTC
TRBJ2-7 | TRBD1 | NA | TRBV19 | CASAGGSYEQYF | TGTGCCAGCGCAGGGGGCTCCTACGAGCAGTACTTC
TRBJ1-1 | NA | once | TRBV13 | CASSLSPLNTEAFF | TGTGCCAGCAGCTTATCTCCGTTGAACACTGAAGCTTTCTTT
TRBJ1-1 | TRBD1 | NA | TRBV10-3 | CAISEQSRGPGTEAFF | TGTGCCATCAGTGAACAGAGCAGGGGGCCGGGGACTGAAGCTTTCTTT
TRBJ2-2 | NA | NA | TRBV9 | CASSEQTGTGELFF | TGTGCCAGCAGCGAACAGACGGGTACCGGGGAGCTGTTTTTT
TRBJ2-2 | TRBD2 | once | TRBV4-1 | CASSQEGIAGGWDTGELFF | TGCGCCAGCAGCCAAGAGGGGATAGCGGGAGGATGGGACACCGGGGAGCTGTTTTTT
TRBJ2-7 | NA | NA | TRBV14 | CASSNRGLSYEQYF | TGTGCCAGCAGCAACAGGGGACTCTCCTACGAGCAGTACTTC